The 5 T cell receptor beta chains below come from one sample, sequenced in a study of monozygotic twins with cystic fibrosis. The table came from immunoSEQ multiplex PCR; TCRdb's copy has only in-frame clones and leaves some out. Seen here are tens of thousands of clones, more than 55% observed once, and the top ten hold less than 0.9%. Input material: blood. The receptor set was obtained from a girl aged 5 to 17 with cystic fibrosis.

CDR3 DNA sequence: TGTGCCACCGAGGCAGGGACCTACGAGCAGTACTTC. This codes for CATEAGTYEQYF. This chain uses TRBV28 with TRBJ2-7; D possibly corresponds to TRBD1 (5 bases). V lost 10 bases to trimming and J lost 2 bases, with 12 bases between them. This CDR3 has 12 residues. Germline assignment: CDR1 MDHEN and CDR2 SYDVKM.

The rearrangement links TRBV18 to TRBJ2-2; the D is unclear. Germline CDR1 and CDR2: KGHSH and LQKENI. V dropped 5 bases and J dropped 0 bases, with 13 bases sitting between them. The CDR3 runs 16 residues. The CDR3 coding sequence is TGTGCCAGCTCATTATCAAGGCTACCGAACACCGGGGAGCTGTTTTTT. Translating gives CASSLSRLPNTGELFF.

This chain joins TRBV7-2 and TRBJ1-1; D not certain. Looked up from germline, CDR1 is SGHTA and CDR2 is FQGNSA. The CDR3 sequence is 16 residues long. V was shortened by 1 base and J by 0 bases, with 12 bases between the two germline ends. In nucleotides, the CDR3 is TGTGCCAGCAGCTTAGAACGGGTAGGGCTGAACACTGAAGCTTTCTTT. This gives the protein CASSLERVGLNTEAFF.

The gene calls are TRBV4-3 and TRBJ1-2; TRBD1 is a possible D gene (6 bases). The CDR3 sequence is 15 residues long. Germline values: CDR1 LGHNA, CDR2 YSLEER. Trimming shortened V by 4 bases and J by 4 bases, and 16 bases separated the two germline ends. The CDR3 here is CASSPGNQGIYGYTF. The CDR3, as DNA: TGCGCCAGCAGCCCCGGAAACCAGGGGATCTATGGCTACACCTTC.

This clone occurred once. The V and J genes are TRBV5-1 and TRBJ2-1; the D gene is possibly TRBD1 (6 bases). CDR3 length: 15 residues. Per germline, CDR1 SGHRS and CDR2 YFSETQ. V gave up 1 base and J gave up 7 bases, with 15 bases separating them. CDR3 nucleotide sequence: TGCGCCAGCAGCTTGTTTGCAGGGGCTGGAAATGAGCAGTTCTTC. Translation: CASSLFAGAGNEQFF.